The clone carrying this T cell receptor beta chain was detected only once. This sample is part of a study of T cell responses to AZD1222 COVID-19 vaccine. CDR3 length: 17 amino acids. TCRdb's copy holds only in-frame clones and misses some; the assay was immunoSEQ multiplex PCR. The sample has around 65,000 clones, around three quarters seen once. The chain carries TRBV7-5 and TRBJ1-4; the table assigns TRBD1, which was not confirmed against the DNA. TRBV7-5 is a listed pseudogene. The material sequenced was peripheral blood, taken on day 0 of AZD1222 vaccination. The clonotype was recovered from an adult in good health. This CDR3 reads CARSFTGVFGLGEKLFF. CDR3 bases: TGTGCCAGAAGCTTTACAGGGGTTTTCGGTTTAGGGGAAAAACTGTTTTTT.